This T cell receptor beta chain comes out of a study of blood T cell repertoires in COVID-19. Seattle researchers signed up patients amid active infection and tracked them longitudinally. Assay used: immunoSEQ multiplex PCR; TCRdb lists only in-frame clones, some missing. The table records tens of thousands of clones, 65% to 90% of them present only once. Sequencing was carried out using peripheral blood. The clonotype comes from a man aged 50-59 years with COVID-19, enrolled during active disease.

The DNA of the CDR3 is TGTGCCAGCACCCCTAGCGGGAGTCACACCGGGGAGCTGTTTTTT. The encoded protein is CASTPSGSHTGELFF. This rearrangement joins TRBV6-4 to TRBJ2-2; TRBD2 matches 10 bases. CDR3 length: 15 amino acids. Unmatched junction bases numbered 5, after V lost 7 bases and J lost 3 bases. The germline gives CDR1 MRHNA, CDR2 SNTAGT.